Each of the 29 T cell receptor beta chains below was sequenced from the same sample in a study of blood T cell repertoires in COVID-19. Clones were read by immunoSEQ multiplex PCR, and TCRdb kept only the in-frame ones, dropping some. In the table there are about 190,000 clones, approximately 86% of which are singletons. Sequencing was performed on peripheral blood. The receptors were sampled from a man aged 25-45 years with acute or convalescent COVID-19.

The rearrangement uses TRBV11-2 and TRBJ1-1; 10 positions agree with TRBD1. Per the germline V gene, CDR1 is SGHAT and CDR2 is FQNNGV. The J segment lost 1 base and the V segment lost 6 bases, leaving 5 bases of the junction unmatched. This CDR3 has 15 residues. CDR3 sequence reads: CASSRGQGSNTEAFF. The CDR3, as DNA: TGTGCCAGCAGTCGGGGACAGGGGTCGAACACTGAAGCTTTCTTT.

The rearrangement joins TRBV20-1 to TRBJ1-2, with D unresolved. Trimming cost V 3 bases and J 3 bases, with 11 bases left between them. The germline V gene has CDR1 DFQATT and CDR2 SNEGSKA (reference sequence). This CDR3 spans 13 amino acids. The CDR3 reads CSASPRSHYGYTF. CDR3 in DNA: TGCAGTGCTAGTCCCAGGTCGCACTATGGCTACACCTTC.

This sequence joins TRBV25-1 and TRBJ1-2, with D maybe TRBD1 (6 bases). Germline values: CDR1 MGHDK, CDR2 SYGVNS. V was clipped by 9 bases and J by 10 bases, with 27 bases between them. The length of the CDR3 is 15 residues. CDR3 bases: TGTGCCAGTGCCCCGTCGACGGAGGCAGGGGTAATCTACACCTTC. Translated: CASAPSTEAGVIYTF.

The genes are TRBV19 and TRBJ1-5, with TRBD1 identical over 7 bases. This CDR3 contains 15 residues. Germline CDR1 and CDR2: LNHDA and SQIVND (reference sequence). Germline trimming cut 3 bases from V and 3 bases from J; bases unmatched to any gene: 5. The CDR3 nucleotides read TGTGCCAGTAGTATCCGGCAGGGGGACAATCAGCCCCAGCATTTT. It yields the protein CASSIRQGDNQPQHF.

This clone has only a few counts. As DNA, the CDR3 is TGTGCCAGTAGTATCGGGACATCACCCCTCCACTTT. This codes for CASSIGTSPLHF. The V and J genes are TRBV19 and TRBJ1-6; tentatively, D is TRBD1 (6 bases). This CDR3 contains 12 residues. Between the trimmed V and J ends, which lost 3 bases and 10 bases, there was a span of 7 bases. Germline lookup yields CDR1 LNHDA and CDR2 SQIVND (reference sequence).

The rearrangement uses TRBV5-1 and TRBJ1-5; D is perhaps TRBD1 (5 bases). V lost 3 bases and J 3 bases, leaving 7 bases between the germline ends. Germline lookup yields CDR1 SGHRS and CDR2 YFSETQ. The CDR3 is made up of 13 amino acids. The CDR3 DNA reads TGCGCCAGCAGCTGGGGGGTCAATCAGCCCCAGCATTTT. Translated, it gives CASSWGVNQPQHF.

The chain uses TRBV12-3 or TRBV12-4 and TRBJ1-1; 8 bases are shared with TRBD1. The CDR3 totals 13 residues. After removal of 6 bases from V and 4 bases from J, the junction contained 4 bases not matched to a gene. The CDR3 DNA reads TGTGCCAGCAGCAGACAGGGGATCACTGAAGCTTTCTTT. It encodes CASSRQGITEAFF.

The chain carries TRBV30 and TRBJ2-7; no clear D gene. Trimming removed 2 bases from V and 6 bases from J, with 11 bases in between. The CDR3 spans 12 residues. Germline V gene sequence: CDR1 GTSNPN, CDR2 SVGIG (reference sequence). CDR3 DNA sequence: TGTGCCTGGAGTCGTTATAGTCCCGAGCAGTACTTC. Translating gives CAWSRYSPEQYF.

The chain carries TRBV29-1 and TRBJ1-1; D not resolved. V lost 7 bases and J 4 bases, leaving 16 bases between the germline ends. The CDR3 is 13 amino acids. Germline loops: CDR1 SQVTM, CDR2 ANQGSEA. CDR3 amino acids: CSAQRAEGTEAFF. CDR3 DNA: TGCAGCGCCCAGAGGGCGGAGGGCACTGAAGCTTTCTTT.

The chain links TRBV4-1 to TRBJ1-5; 7 bases agree with TRBD1. After removal of 3 bases from V and 3 bases from J, the junction contained 8 bases not matched to a gene. Germline lookup yields CDR1 MGHRA and CDR2 YSYEKL. The CDR3 covers 16 residues. The CDR3 DNA sequence: TGCGCCAGCAGCCACCTCGGGACAGCCTTCAATCAGCCCCAGCATTTT. Translated: CASSHLGTAFNQPQHF.

The gene calls are TRBV15 and TRBJ2-1; 8 bases are a match to TRBD2. Germline V lookup: CDR1 LNHNV, CDR2 YYDKDF (reference sequence). The CDR3 is 15 residues long. Germline trimming cut 8 bases from V and 0 bases from J; bases unmatched to any gene: 6. CDR3 in amino acids: CATALAVSSYNEQFF. The DNA for the CDR3 is TGTGCCACCGCACTAGCGGTCAGCTCCTACAATGAGCAGTTCTTC.

The rearrangement links TRBV5-4 to TRBJ1-1, with TRBD1 identical over 7 bases. Germline CDR1 and CDR2: SGHNT and YYREEE (reference sequence). The CDR3 runs 14 residues. V shed 6 bases, J shed 5 bases, and the junction held 10 bases outside the gene matches. The CDR3 DNA is TGTGCCAGCACACCAAAGGGGGCTACGACTGAAGCTTTCTTT. Protein: CASTPKGATTEAFF.

The V gene is TRBV12-1, the J gene TRBJ2-7; the D call in the table, TRBD1, was not verified against the DNA. TRBV12-1 is labeled a pseudogene. The CDR3 is made up of 14 amino acids. This CDR3 reads CASSLGTGWNEQYF. CDR3 DNA sequence: TGTGCCAGCAGCTTAGGGACAGGGTGGAACGAGCAGTACTTC.

This clone was observed a handful of times. V and J are TRBV9 and TRBJ1-5; 8 bases are shared with TRBD1. Germline CDR1 and CDR2: SGDLS and YYNGEE. V trimming: 3 bases; J trimming: 6 bases; junction bases outside the gene matches: 5. CDR3 size: 14 residues. CDR3 in amino acids: CASSEDRVGQPQHF. DNA for the CDR3: TGTGCCAGCAGCGAGGACAGGGTAGGTCAGCCCCAGCATTTT. The full variable domain, in which reference TRBV9 and TRBJ1-5 provide the parts outside the CDR3, is DSGVTQTPKHLITATGQRVTLRCSPRSGDLSVYWYQQSLDQGLQFLIQYYNGEERAKGNILERFSAQQFPDLHSELNLSSLELGDSALYFCASSEDRVGQPQHFGDGTRLSIL.

This clone was seen only once. The gene calls are TRBV12-5 and TRBJ2-5; 8 positions match TRBD1. The CDR3 loop spans 16 amino acids. J gave up 2 bases and V 5 bases, and 10 bases lay outside the gene matches. Germline CDR1 is LGHNT and CDR2 is FRNRAP. The CDR3 coding sequence is TGTGCTAGTGGTAGCCGGGACAGGAGTCCTCAAGAGACCCAGTACTTC. Its translation is CASGSRDRSPQETQYF. Together with reference TRBV12-5 and TRBJ2-5, the CDR3 gives the full variable domain: DARVTQTPRHKVTEMGQEVTMRCQPILGHNTVFWYRQTMMQGLELLAYFRNRAPLDDSGMPKDRFSAEMPDATLATLKIQPSEPRDSAVYFCASGSRDRSPQETQYFGPGTRLLVL.

This clone was counted only a few times. The chain uses TRBV10-3 and TRBJ1-1; D not resolved. The CDR3 length is 13 residues. V lost 3 bases and J lost 3, with 8 bases in between. CDR1 ENHRY and CDR2 SYGVKD come from the germline V gene. DNA for the CDR3: TGTGCCATCAGTGAAACCCTATACACTGAAGCTTTCTTT. This sequence encodes CAISETLYTEAFF.

A single count supports this clone. The genes are TRBV4-1 and TRBJ1-6; D is possibly TRBD1 (5 bases). Deletions cut 0 bases from V and 7 bases from J, with 13 bases between. Germline CDR1 and CDR2: MGHRA and YSYEKL. CDR3 size: 16 residues. The chain's CDR3 is CASSQDKRGPNSPLHF. The CDR3 DNA sequence: TGCGCCAGCAGCCAAGATAAAAGGGGTCCGAATTCACCCCTCCACTTT.

The gene calls are TRBV27 and TRBJ2-1; 13 bases fit TRBD2. V dropped 6 bases and J dropped 4; count of bases not matched to a gene: 3. The CDR3 covers 15 residues. The V gene's germline CDR1 is MNHEY and CDR2 SMNVEV (reference sequence). CDR3 bases: TGTGCCAGCAGGAAGGGACTAGCGGGATACAATGAGCAGTTCTTC. It codes for CASRKGLAGYNEQFF.

The chain is built from TRBV12-3 or TRBV12-4 and TRBJ2-7; no reliable D call. V lost 2 bases and J lost 6, with 11 bases in between. The CDR3 runs 13 residues. Written as DNA, the CDR3 is TGTGCCAGCAGTTTAACCCAACCGGGCGAGCAGTACTTC. Translation gives CASSLTQPGEQYF.

The rearrangement uses TRBV5-1 and TRBJ1-5; D may be TRBD1 (6 bases). Germline values: CDR1 SGHRS, CDR2 YFSETQ. CDR3 length equals 15 residues. Trimming stripped 2 bases from V and 3 bases from J, with 12 bases between. The CDR3, as DNA: TGCGCCAGCAGCTTTGCAGGGGCCGACAATCAGCCCCAGCATTTT. It specifies CASSFAGADNQPQHF.

The V call is TRBV28, the J call TRBJ1-2, with 7 bases aligning to TRBD1. Trimming cost V 6 bases and J 0 bases; bases outside gene matches: 4. This CDR3 has 14 amino acids. Germline V CDR1 and CDR2: MDHEN, SYDVKM. The CDR3 DNA reads TGTGCCAGCAGCCCCGGGACAGCTAACTATGGCTACACCTTC. Amino acids: CASSPGTANYGYTF.

The chain has TRBV9 and TRBJ2-3; 14 bases map to TRBD2. Per the germline V gene, CDR1 is SGDLS and CDR2 is YYNGEE. CDR3 length: 19 residues. Unmatched junction bases numbered 6, after V lost 0 bases and J lost 0 bases. The CDR3 sequence is CASSVAGGLAGASTDTQYF. The CDR3 DNA is TGTGCCAGCAGCGTAGCTGGGGGACTAGCGGGAGCAAGCACAGATACGCAGTATTTT.

This clone was counted a single time. V and J are TRBV5-6 and TRBJ2-2, with unresolved D. The V end lost 0 bases, the J end lost 2 bases, and 8 bases lay between the germline ends. Germline V gene sequence: CDR1 SGHDT, CDR2 YYEEEE. CDR3 length equals 15 residues. DNA of the CDR3: TGTGCCAGCAGCTTGGGCAGGATTAACACCGGGGAGCTGTTTTTT. Amino acid sequence: CASSLGRINTGELFF.

The chain joins TRBV10-3 to TRBJ2-2; 8 positions agree with TRBD1. The CDR3 has 15 residues. Trimming took 4 bases from V and 5 from J; bases not matched to a gene: 6. The germline gives CDR1 ENHRY, CDR2 SYGVKD. CDR3 protein: CAISGQGAGTGELFF. CDR3 in DNA: TGTGCCATCAGTGGCCAGGGGGCAGGGACCGGGGAGCTGTTTTTT.

The chain links TRBV6-5 to TRBJ1-5, with 9 bases identical to TRBD1. Germline lookup yields CDR1 MNHEY and CDR2 SVGAGI. V shed 6 bases and J 3 bases; nucleotides not matched to a gene: 6. CDR3 length: 15 residues. CDR3 amino acids: CASRKGQGLNQPQHF. Written as DNA, the CDR3 is TGTGCCAGCAGAAAGGGACAGGGACTCAATCAGCCCCAGCATTTT.

The chain is built from TRBV7-2 and TRBJ2-2, with a tentative D call TRBD2 (6 bases). The CDR3 loop spans 13 amino acids. Germline lookup yields CDR1 SGHTA and CDR2 FQGNSA. The V end was cut by 2 bases, the J end by 9 bases, with 10 bases between. CDR3 in amino acids: CASSLFGGRELFF. The CDR3 nucleotides read TGTGCCAGCAGCTTATTCGGGGGTCGGGAGCTGTTTTTT. The full variable domain, its missing parts supplied by reference TRBV7-2 and TRBJ2-2, is GAGVSQSPSNKVTEKGKDVELRCDPISGHTALYWYRQSLGQGLEFLIYFQGNSAPDKSGLPSDRFSAERTGGSVSTLTIQRTQQEDSAVYLCASSLFGGRELFFGEGSRLTVL.

A single count supports this clone. The chain uses TRBV18 and TRBJ2-2; no definite D call. V lost 6 bases, J lost 6 bases, and 11 bases lay in between. Germline assignment: CDR1 KGHSH and CDR2 LQKENI. This CDR3 is built from 13 residues. The chain's CDR3 is CASSSARAGELFF. CDR3 DNA sequence: TGTGCCAGCTCGTCCGCCCGGGCCGGGGAGCTGTTTTTT. Drawing the rest from reference TRBV18 and TRBJ2-2, the complete variable domain is NAGVMQNPRHLVRRRGQEARLRCSPMKGHSHVYWYRQLPEEGLKFMVYLQKENIIDESGMPKERFSAEFPKEGPSILRIQQVVRGDSAAYFCASSSARAGELFFGEGSRLTVL.

This clone was detected once. The J gene is TRBJ2-7, the V gene TRBV7-3; 9 bases are shared with TRBD1. J lost 2 bases, V lost 8 bases, and 4 bases had no gene match. CDR3 length equals 13 residues. The germline V gene has CDR1 SGHTA and CDR2 FQGTGA. The CDR3 nucleotides read TGTGCCAGCTCCAGGGACAGGGCCTACGAGCAGTACTTC. It specifies CASSRDRAYEQYF.

This chain connects TRBV18 to TRBJ1-1; TRBD1 agrees at 7 bases. After removal of 9 bases from V and 0 bases from J, the junction contained 4 bases not matched to a gene. This CDR3 contains 13 residues. Germline CDR1 and CDR2: KGHSH and LQKENI. This chain's CDR3 is CASLQGMNTEAFF. DNA for the CDR3: TGTGCCAGTTTACAGGGGATGAACACTGAAGCTTTCTTT.